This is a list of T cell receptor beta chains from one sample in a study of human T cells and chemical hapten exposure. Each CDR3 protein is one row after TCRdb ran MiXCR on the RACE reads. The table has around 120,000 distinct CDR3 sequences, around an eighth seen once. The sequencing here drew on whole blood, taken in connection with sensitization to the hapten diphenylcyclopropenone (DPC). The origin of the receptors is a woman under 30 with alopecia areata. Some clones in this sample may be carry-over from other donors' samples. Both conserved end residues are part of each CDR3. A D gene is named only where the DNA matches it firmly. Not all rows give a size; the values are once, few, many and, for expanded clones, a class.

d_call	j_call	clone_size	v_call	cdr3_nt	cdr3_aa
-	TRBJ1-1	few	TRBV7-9	TGTGCCAGCAGGCTACCCGGGGAATTCACTGAAGCTTTCTTT	CASRLPGEFTEAFF
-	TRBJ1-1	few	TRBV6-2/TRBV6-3	TGTGCCAGCAGCCCCTCAGCCAGAGCTGAAGCTTTCTTT	CASSPSARAEAFF
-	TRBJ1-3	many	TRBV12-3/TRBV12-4	TGTGCCAGCAGTTTAAAAGTACGGGGAAATACCATATATTTT	CASSLKVRGNTIYF
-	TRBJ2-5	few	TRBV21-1	TGTGCCAGCAGCGCTGCCGGACTAGCGGGGCCAGAGACCCAGTACTTC	CASSAAGLAGPETQYF
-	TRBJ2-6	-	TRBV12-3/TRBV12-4	TGTGCCAGCAGCTTAGGGTTGACTGGGGCCAACGTCCTGACTTTC	CASSLGLTGANVLTF
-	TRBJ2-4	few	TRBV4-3	TGCGCCAGCAGCCAAGATCTCGCCTTTGGGGAAAACATTCAGTACTTC	CASSQDLAFGENIQYF
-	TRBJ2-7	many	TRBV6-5	TGTGCCAGCAGTTTCTCCGGGGGCTACTACGAGCAGTACTTC	CASSFSGGYYEQYF
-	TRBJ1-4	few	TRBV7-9	TGTGCCAGCAGCTTACGAAAGGGGGAAGGTGAAAAACTGTTTTTT	CASSLRKGEGEKLFF
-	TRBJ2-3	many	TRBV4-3	TGCGCCAGCAGCCAAGAGGTGTTATTCGAACCCCCAGATACGCAGTATTTT	CASSQEVLFEPPDTQYF
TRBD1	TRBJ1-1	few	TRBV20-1	TGCAGTGCTAGATTTGCAGGGGGGGACACTGAAGCTTTCTTT	CSARFAGGDTEAFF
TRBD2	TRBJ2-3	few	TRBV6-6	TGTGCCAGCAGTTCATTTGGCGGGGGGAACACAGATACGCAGTATTTT	CASSSFGGGNTDTQYF
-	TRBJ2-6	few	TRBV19	TGTGCCAGTAGTAGCGTCAACTCTGGGGCCAACGTCCTGACTTTC	CASSSVNSGANVLTF
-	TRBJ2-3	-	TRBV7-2	TGTGCCAGCAGCTCCCCGGAAGGGGGGCGGGGCGCAGATACGCAGTATTTT	CASSSPEGGRGADTQYF
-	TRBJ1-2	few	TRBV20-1	TGCAGTGCTAGAGATCACAGGGGCTACACCTTC	CSARDHRGYTF
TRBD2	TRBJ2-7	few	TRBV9	TGTGCCAGCAGCCAGGGACTAGAAGACGAGCAGTACTTC	CASSQGLEDEQYF
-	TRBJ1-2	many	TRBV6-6	TGTGCCAGCAGACATGACACCATCTATGGCTACACCTTC	CASRHDTIYGYTF
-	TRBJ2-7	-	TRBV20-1	TGCAGTGCTAGATCCCCGACAGGAACCTACGAGCAGTACTTC	CSARSPTGTYEQYF
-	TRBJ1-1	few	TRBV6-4	TGTGCCAGCAGGGACCAAGTGAACACTGAAGCTTTCTTT	CASRDQVNTEAFF
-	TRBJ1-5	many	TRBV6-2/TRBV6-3	TGTGCCAGCAGTAACAGAGCGCCCCAGCATTTT	CASSNRAPQHF
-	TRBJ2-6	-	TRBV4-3	TGCGCCAGCAGCCAATCTGGGGCCAACGTCCTGACTTTC	CASSQSGANVLTF
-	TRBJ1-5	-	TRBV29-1	TGCAGCGTTGAGTTAGTGGGGGGTCAGCCCCAGCATTTT	CSVELVGGQPQHF
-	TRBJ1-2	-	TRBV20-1	TGCAGTGTGGCCCACTATGGCTACACCTTC	CSVAHYGYTF
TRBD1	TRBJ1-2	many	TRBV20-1	TGCAGTGCTCGGGACAGGGGGCTCTATGGCTACACCTTC	CSARDRGLYGYTF
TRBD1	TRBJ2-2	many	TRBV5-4	TGTGCCAGCAGCTTCAGGACAGGGGGCAGGGCCGGGGAGCTGTTTTTT	CASSFRTGGRAGELFF
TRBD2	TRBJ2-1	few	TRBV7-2	TGTGCCAGCAGCTTAGCCGGAGCGGGGGTGTACAATGAGCAGTTCTTC	CASSLAGAGVYNEQFF
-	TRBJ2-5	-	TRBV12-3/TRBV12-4	TGTGCCAGCAGCCCCAGGGGATTGCAGACCCAGTACTTC	CASSPRGLQTQYF
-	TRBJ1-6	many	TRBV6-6	TGTGCCAGCAGTTACCAGGGGCTGGGTTCACCCCTCCACTTT	CASSYQGLGSPLHF
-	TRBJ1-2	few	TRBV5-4	TGTGCCAGCAGCCTTCATGCGAGCCGAACAAAACTGGGGTATGGCTACACCTTC	CASSLHASRTKLGYGYTF
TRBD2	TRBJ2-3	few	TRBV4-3	TGCGCCAGCAGCCAAGGGCTAGCGGGGGCTGATACGCAGTATTTT	CASSQGLAGADTQYF
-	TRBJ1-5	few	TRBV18	TGTGCCAGCTCACCACAACGCGGGGAGGGTCCCCAGCATTTT	CASSPQRGEGPQHF
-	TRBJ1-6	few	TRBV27	TGTGCCAGCAGGCGGACAGATAATTCACCCCTCCACTTT	CASRRTDNSPLHF
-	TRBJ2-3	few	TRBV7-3	TGTGCCAGCAGCCTCCTCGGGGGTAGCACAGATACGCAGTATTTT	CASSLLGGSTDTQYF
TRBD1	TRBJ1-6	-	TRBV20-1	TGCAGTGCTAGACCGGGGACAGGTCATCCACCCCTCCACTTT	CSARPGTGHPPLHF
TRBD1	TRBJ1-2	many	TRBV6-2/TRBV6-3	TGTGCCAGCAGTGACGGACAGGTCTATGGCTACACCTTC	CASSDGQVYGYTF
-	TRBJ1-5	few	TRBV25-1	TGTGCCAGCAGTGAAACAGGGCACAATCAGCCCCAGCATTTT	CASSETGHNQPQHF
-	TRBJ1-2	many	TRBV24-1	TGTGCCACCAGTGATCCCTCGCACGGGTACTATGGCTACACCTTC	CATSDPSHGYYGYTF
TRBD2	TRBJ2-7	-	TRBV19	TGTGCCAGTAGTCCTCAGCGGGAGTCCTACGAGCAGTACTTC	CASSPQRESYEQYF
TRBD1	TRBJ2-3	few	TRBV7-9	TGTGCCAGCAGCCCCTGGACAGGGGGCACAGATACGCAGTATTTT	CASSPWTGGTDTQYF
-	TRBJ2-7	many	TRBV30	TGTGCCTGGAAGGACCGGCACGAGCAGTACTTC	CAWKDRHEQYF
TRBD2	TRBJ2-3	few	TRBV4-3	TGCGCCAGCAGCCCCGGGGGGGGCGCAGATACGCAGTATTTT	CASSPGGGADTQYF
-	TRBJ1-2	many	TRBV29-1	TGCAGCGTTGGGACTCCTTTCTATGGCTACACCTTC	CSVGTPFYGYTF
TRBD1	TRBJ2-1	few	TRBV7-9	TGTGCCAGCAGACACCAGGGGACAGGGCACTACAATGAGCAGTTCTTC	CASRHQGTGHYNEQFF
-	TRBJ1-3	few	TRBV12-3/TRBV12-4	TGTGCCAGCAGCTACCGGACCCGAGACACCATATATTTT	CASSYRTRDTIYF
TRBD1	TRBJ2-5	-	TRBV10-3	TGTGCCATCAGTGAGGCGACCGGGACAGCCATCCAAGAGACCCAGTACTTC	CAISEATGTAIQETQYF
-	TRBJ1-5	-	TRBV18	TGTGCCAGCTCACCCGGGGAAGGTCAGCCCCAGCATTTT	CASSPGEGQPQHF
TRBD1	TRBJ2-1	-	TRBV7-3	TGTGCCAGCAAGGGGACGCAGGGGGCGCGAAATGAGCAGTTCTTC	CASKGTQGARNEQFF
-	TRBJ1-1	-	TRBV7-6	TGTGCCAGCAGCTCCCCTCGACAGCCCCCCGGTCCGAACACTGAAGCTTTCTTT	CASSSPRQPPGPNTEAFF
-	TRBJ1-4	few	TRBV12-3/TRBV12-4	TGTGCCAGCAGTAGACGCGTAAGCACTAATGAAAAACTGTTTTTT	CASSRRVSTNEKLFF
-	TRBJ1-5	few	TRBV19	TGTGCCAGTGCGGGGACCAATCAGCCCCAGCATTTT	CASAGTNQPQHF
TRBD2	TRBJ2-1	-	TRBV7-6	TGTGCCAGCAGCTTAAGCAGCGGGGCTAATGAGCAGTTCTTC	CASSLSSGANEQFF
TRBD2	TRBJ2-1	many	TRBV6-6	TGTGCCAGCAGTTCAAGTGGAGGCGGGGGGGCCCAGTTCTTC	CASSSSGGGGAQFF